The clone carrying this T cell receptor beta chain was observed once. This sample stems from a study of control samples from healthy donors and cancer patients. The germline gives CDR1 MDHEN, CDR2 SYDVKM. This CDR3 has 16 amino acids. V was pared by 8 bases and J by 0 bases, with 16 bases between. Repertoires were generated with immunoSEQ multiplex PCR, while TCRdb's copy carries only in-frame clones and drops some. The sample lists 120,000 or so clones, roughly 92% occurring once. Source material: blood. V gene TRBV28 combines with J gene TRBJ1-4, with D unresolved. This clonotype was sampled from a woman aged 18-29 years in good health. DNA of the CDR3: TGTGCCAGCGGAGGGAGGACTGCTTCAACTAATGAAAAACTGTTTTTT. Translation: CASGGRTASTNEKLFF.